This T cell receptor beta chain was captured by sequencing in a study of PD-1 blockade in classical Hodgkin lymphoma. The repertoire was sequenced with immunoSEQ multiplex PCR; TCRdb's copy has only in-frame clones and lacks some. The sample contains around 25,000 clones, around 80% of which appear only once. All the patients suffered relapse after autologous stem cell transplantation, and brentuximab vedotin exposure differed. The germline CDR1 and CDR2 sequences are SQVTM and ANQGSEA. V was cut by 6 bases and J by 8 bases, with 16 bases left in between. The CDR3 runs to 12 residues. The clonotype originates from a human donor with classical Hodgkin lymphoma. The chain links TRBV29-1 to TRBJ1-2, with D maybe TRBD1 (5 bases). This sample comprised peripheral blood mononuclear cells (PBMCs), obtained at baseline. The CDR3 protein is CSVGTQGAGYTF. The DNA for the CDR3 is TGCAGCGTCGGAACCCAGGGCGCCGGCTACACCTTC.